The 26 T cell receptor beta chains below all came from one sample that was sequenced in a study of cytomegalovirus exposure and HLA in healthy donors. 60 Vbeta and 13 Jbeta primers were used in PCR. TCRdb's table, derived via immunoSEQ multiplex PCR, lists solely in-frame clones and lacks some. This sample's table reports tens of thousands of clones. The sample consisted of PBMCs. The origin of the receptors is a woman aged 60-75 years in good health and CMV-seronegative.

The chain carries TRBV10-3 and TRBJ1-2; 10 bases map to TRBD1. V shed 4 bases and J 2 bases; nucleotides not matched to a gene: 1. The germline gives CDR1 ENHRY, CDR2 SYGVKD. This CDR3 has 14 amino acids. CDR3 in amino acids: CAISGTGGNYGYTF. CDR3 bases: TGTGCCATCAGTGGGACAGGGGGAAACTATGGCTACACCTTC.

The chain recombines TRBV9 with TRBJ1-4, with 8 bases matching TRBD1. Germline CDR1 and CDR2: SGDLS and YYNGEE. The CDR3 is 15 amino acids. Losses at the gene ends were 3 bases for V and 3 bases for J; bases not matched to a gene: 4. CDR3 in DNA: TGTGCCAGCAGCGCGGGACAGGTTTCTAATGAAAAACTGTTTTTT. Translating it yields CASSAGQVSNEKLFF.

The CDR3 DNA follows: TGTGCCAGCACTCTCCGGTTGGAGGGCGATAATGGCTACACCTTC. Translating it yields CASTLRLEGDNGYTF. The chain recombines TRBV6-1 with TRBJ1-2; D remains ambiguous. V was trimmed by 7 bases and J by 6 bases, leaving 21 bases between them. Germline V CDR1 and CDR2: MNHNS, SASEGT. The CDR3 spans 15 residues.

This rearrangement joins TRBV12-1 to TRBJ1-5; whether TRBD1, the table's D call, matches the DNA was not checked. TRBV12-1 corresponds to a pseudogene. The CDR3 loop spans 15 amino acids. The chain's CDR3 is CASSCPGGRNQPQHF. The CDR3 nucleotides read TGTGCCAGCAGTTGCCCAGGGGGCAGAAATCAGCCCCAGCATTTT.

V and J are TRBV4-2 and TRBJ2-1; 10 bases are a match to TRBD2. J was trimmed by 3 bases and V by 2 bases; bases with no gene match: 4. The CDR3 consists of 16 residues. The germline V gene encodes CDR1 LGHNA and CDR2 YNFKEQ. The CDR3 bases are TGTGCCAGCAGCCAACAAGGACTAGCGGTCTACAATGAGCAGTTCTTC. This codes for CASSQQGLAVYNEQFF.

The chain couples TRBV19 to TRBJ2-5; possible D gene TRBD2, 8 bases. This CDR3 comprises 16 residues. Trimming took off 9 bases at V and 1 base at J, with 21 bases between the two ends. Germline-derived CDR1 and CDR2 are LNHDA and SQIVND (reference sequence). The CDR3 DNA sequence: TGTGCCAGCAAGGACAGGCCGGGGGGGTCCCAAGAGACCCAGTACTTC. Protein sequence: CASKDRPGGSQETQYF.

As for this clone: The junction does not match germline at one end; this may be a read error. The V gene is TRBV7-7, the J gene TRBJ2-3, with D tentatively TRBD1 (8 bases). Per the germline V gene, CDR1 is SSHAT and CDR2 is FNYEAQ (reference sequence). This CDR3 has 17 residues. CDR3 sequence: CASSLGTTQGGTDTQYF. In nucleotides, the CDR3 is TGTGCTAGCAGCTTAGGGACTACACAGGGGGGCACAGATACGCAGTATTTT.

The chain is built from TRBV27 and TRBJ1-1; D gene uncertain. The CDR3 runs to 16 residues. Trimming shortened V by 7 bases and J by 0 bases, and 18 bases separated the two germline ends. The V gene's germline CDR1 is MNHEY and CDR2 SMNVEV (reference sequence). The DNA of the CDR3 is TGTGCCAGCACCCCCCCCGGACGGAGGATGAACACTGAAGCTTTCTTT. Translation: CASTPPGRRMNTEAFF.

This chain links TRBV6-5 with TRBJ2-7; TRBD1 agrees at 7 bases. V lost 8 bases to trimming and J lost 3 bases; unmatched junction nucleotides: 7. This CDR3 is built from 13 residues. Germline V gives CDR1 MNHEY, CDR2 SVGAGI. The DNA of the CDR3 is TGTGCCAGCCACCGGGACAGTAGCTACGAGCAGTACTTC. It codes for CASHRDSSYEQYF.

This CDR3 reads CASSLTGLAGEEQYF. The CDR3 DNA follows: TGTGCCAGCAGCTTAACGGGACTAGCGGGAGAAGAGCAGTACTTC. The chain combines TRBV13 with TRBJ2-7; 14 positions agree with TRBD2. Germline trimming cut 2 bases from V and 7 bases from J; bases unmatched to any gene: 4. Per germline, CDR1 PRHDT and CDR2 FYEKMQ (reference sequence). The CDR3 is 15 amino acids. The variable domain in full, with the rest retrieved from reference TRBV13 and TRBJ2-7, is AAGVIQSPRHLIKEKRETATLKCYPIPRHDTVYWYQQGPGQDPQFLISFYEKMQSDKGSIPDRFSAQQFSDYHSELNMSSLELGDSALYFCASSLTGLAGEEQYFGPGTRLTVT.

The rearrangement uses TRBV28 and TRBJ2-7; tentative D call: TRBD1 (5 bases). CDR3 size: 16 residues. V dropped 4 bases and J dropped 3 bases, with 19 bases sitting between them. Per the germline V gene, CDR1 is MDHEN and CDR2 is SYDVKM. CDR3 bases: TGTGCCAGCAGTTCACCCGCCCAGGGCCAGAACTACGAGCAGTACTTC. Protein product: CASSSPAQGQNYEQYF. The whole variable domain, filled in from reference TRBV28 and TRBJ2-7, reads DVKVTQSSRYLVKRTGEKVFLECVQDMDHENMFWYRQDPGLGLRLIYFSYDVKMKEKGDIPEGYSVSREKKERFSLILESASTNQTSMYLCASSSPAQGQNYEQYFGPGTRLTVT.

The CDR3 DNA is TGCGCCAGCAGCGCACTAGCGGGGGGGAGCACAGATACGCAGTATTTT. Its translation is CASSALAGGSTDTQYF. This chain joins TRBV5-1 and TRBJ2-3; 13 nucleotides agree with TRBD2. The germline V gene encodes CDR1 SGHRS and CDR2 YFSETQ. CDR3 length: 16 residues. V was pared by 4 bases and J by 0 bases, with 2 bases of the junction left unmatched.

The CDR3 loop reads CAWSVHTTHTQYF. In nucleotides, the CDR3 is TGTGCCTGGAGTGTTCATACTACGCATACGCAGTATTTT. The J gene is TRBJ2-3, the V gene TRBV30; D uncertain. Trimming removed 0 bases at V and 7 bases at J, with 11 bases between. Germline V gene lookup returns CDR1 GTSNPN and CDR2 SVGIG (reference sequence). The CDR3 has 13 amino acids. Supplemented by reference TRBV30 and TRBJ2-3, the full variable domain reads SQTIHQWPATLVQPVGSPLSLECTVEGTSNPNLYWYRQAAGRGLQLLFYSVGIGQISSEVPQNLSASRPQDRQFILSSKKLLLSDSGFYLCAWSVHTTHTQYFGPGTRLTVL.

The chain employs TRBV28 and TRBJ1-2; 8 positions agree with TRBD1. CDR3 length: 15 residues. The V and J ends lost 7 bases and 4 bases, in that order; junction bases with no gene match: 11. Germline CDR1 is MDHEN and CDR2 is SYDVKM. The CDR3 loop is CASIRLTGTGYGYTF. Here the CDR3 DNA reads TGTGCCAGCATTCGACTGACGGGGACAGGCTATGGCTACACCTTC.

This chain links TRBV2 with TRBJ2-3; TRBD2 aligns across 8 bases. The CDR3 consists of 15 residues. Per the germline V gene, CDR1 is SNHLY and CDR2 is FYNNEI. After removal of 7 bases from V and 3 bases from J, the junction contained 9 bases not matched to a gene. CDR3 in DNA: TGTGCCAGCAAGGGACTAGTTCGGGCAACAGATACGCAGTATTTT. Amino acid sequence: CASKGLVRATDTQYF. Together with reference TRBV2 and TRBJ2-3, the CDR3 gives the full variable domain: EPEVTQTPSHQVTQMGQEVILRCVPISNHLYFYWYRQILGQKVEFLVSFYNNEISEKSEIFDDQFSVERPDGSNFTLKIRSTKLEDSAMYFCASKGLVRATDTQYFGPGTRLTVL.

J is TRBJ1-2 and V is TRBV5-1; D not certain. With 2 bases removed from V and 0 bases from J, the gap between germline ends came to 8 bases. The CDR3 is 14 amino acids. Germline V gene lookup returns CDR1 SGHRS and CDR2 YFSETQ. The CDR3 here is CASSFESPNYGYTF. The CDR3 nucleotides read TGCGCCAGCAGCTTTGAGAGTCCTAACTATGGCTACACCTTC.

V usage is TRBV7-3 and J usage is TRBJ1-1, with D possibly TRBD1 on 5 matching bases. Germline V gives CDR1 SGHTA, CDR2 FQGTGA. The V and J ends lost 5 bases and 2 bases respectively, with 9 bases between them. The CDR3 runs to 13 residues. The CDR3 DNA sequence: TGTGCCAGCAGCGTCAGGGTAAACACTGAAGCTTTCTTT. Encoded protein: CASSVRVNTEAFF.

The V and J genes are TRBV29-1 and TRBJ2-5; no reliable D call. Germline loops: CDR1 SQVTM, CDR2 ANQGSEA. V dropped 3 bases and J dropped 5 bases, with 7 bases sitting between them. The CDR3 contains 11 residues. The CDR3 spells CSVDPGETQYF. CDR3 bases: TGCAGCGTTGATCCGGGTGAGACCCAGTACTTC.

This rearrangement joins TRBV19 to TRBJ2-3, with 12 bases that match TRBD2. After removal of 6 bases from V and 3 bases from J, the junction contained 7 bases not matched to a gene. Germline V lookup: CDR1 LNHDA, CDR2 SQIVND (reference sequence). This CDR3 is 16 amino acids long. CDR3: CASSSASGRATDTQYF. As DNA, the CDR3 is TGTGCCAGTAGCTCCGCTAGCGGGAGGGCTACAGATACGCAGTATTTT.

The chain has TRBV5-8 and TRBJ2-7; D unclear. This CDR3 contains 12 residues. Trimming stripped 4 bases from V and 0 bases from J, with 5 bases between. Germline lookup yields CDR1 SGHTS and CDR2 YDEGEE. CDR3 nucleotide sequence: TGTGCCAGCAGCCCTAGCTCCTACGAGCAGTACTTC. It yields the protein CASSPSSYEQYF.

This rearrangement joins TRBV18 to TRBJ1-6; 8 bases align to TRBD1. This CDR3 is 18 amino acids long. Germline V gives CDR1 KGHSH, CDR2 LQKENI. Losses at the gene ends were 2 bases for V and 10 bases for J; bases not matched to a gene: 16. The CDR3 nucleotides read TGTGCCAGCTCACCAACCCAACAGGGGGTCGGCACCCGGTCACCCCTCCACTTT. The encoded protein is CASSPTQQGVGTRSPLHF.

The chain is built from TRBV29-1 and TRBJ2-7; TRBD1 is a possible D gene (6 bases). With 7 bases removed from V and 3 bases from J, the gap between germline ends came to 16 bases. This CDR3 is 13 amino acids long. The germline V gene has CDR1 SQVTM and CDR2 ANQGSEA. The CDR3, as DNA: TGCAGCGCCTGGACAGCGGAAGGCTACGAGCAGTACTTC. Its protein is CSAWTAEGYEQYF.

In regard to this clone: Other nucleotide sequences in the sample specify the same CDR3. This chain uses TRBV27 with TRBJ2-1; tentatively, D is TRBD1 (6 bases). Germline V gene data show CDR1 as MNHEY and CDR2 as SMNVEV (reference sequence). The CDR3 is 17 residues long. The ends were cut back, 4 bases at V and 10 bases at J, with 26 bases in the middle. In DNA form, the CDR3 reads TGTGCCAGCAGTTCGAAGGTCGGTGCAGGGGTATGGTTAGAGCAGTTCTTC. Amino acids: CASSSKVGAGVWLEQFF.

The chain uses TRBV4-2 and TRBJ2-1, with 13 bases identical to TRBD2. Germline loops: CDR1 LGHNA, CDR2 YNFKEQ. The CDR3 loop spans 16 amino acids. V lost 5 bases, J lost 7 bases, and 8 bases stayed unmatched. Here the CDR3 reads CASSFRLAGGGNEQFF. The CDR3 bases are TGTGCCAGCAGCTTCCGACTAGCGGGAGGAGGTAATGAGCAGTTCTTC.

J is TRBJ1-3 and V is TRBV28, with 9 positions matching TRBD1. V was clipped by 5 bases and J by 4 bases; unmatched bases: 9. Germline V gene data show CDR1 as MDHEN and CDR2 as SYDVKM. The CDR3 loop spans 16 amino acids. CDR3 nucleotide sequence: TGTGCCAGCAGTGCCGCACAGGGGGCGGTGGGAAACACCATATATTTT. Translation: CASSAAQGAVGNTIYF.

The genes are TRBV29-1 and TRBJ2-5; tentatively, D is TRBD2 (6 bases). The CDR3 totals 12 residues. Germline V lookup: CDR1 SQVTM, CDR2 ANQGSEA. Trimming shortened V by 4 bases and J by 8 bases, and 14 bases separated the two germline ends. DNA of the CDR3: TGCAGCGTTGGAGACGGCGCGGGAACCCAGTACTTC. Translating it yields CSVGDGAGTQYF.